What follows describes a single TCR beta chain. This record belongs to a study of blood T cell repertoires in COVID-19. Everyone who took part was roughly 18 to 89 years old, and they came from 24 US areas. Sequencing was performed with immunoSEQ multiplex PCR; in TCRdb, only in-frame clones are kept and a portion is missing. The data show roughly 280,000 clones, 85% to 90% seen once. Germline V lookup: CDR1 SGHTA, CDR2 FQGNSA. J was trimmed by 1 base and V by 3 bases; bases with no gene match: 14. This CDR3 comprises 19 residues. The sequence was collected from a woman aged 25 to 39 with acute COVID-19. V usage is TRBV7-2 and J usage is TRBJ2-2; 7 bases fit TRBD2. Sequencing input: PBMCs or T cells enriched from blood (not recorded which). The CDR3 loop is CASSFSSLFQRENTGELFF. The CDR3 DNA reads as TGTGCCAGCAGCTTTTCCAGTTTGTTTCAGCGGGAGAACACCGGGGAGCTGTTTTTT.